The 18 T cell receptor beta chains in this list originate from one sample, sequenced in a study of T cells in Graves' hyperthyroidism and ophthalmopathy. From RNA transcripts, TCR beta CDR3 regions were amplified. A first-round RT-PCR of the TCR CDR3 used the HTBI primer set. TCRdb analysed the multiplex PCR reads with MiXCR anew, one entry per CDR3 protein. The profile covers fewer than 800,000 distinct CDR3 sequences, with about a sixth appearing a single time and approximately 8% taken by the ten largest. Sequences were obtained from blood. These receptors all stem from a man between 18 and 29 years old with Graves' hyperthyroidism.

Only a few counts were recorded for this clonotype. The chain couples TRBV28 to TRBJ2-7, with D perhaps matching TRBD1 or TRBD2 (5 bases each). Trimming stripped 6 bases from V and 9 bases from J, with 24 bases between. The germline V gene encodes CDR1 MDHEN and CDR2 SYDVKM. The length of the CDR3 is 15 residues. Here the CDR3 DNA reads TGTGCCAGCAGCCCCGGTGGGGCAGGGAGAATCTGGCAGTACTTC. Its translation is CASSPGGAGRIWQYF.

This clonotype has more than one count but fewer than ten. The chain combines TRBV2 with TRBJ1-3, with D tentatively TRBD1 (6 bases). V was trimmed by 10 bases and J by 0 bases, leaving 10 bases between them. Germline V gives CDR1 SNHLY, CDR2 FYNNEI. The CDR3 runs to 13 residues. The CDR3 is CANRQDSGNTIYF. The CDR3 bases are TGTGCCAACCGACAGGACTCTGGAAACACCATATATTTT.

This clonotype was recorded at least ten times. This chain connects TRBV13 to TRBJ2-2; TRBD1 matches at 9 bases. CDR1 is PRHDT, CDR2 FYEKMQ, per germline (reference sequence). V dropped 5 bases and J dropped 1; count of bases not matched to a gene: 8. The CDR3 totals 17 residues. This chain's CDR3 is CASSGTGLLLNTGELFF. DNA for the CDR3: TGTGCCAGCAGCGGGACAGGGCTCCTCTTGAACACCGGGGAGCTGTTTTTT.

The chain has TRBV6-1 and TRBJ1-6; D unclear. Trimming cost V 3 bases and J 5 bases, with 5 bases left between them. Germline V gives CDR1 MNHNS, CDR2 SASEGT. The CDR3 loop spans 13 amino acids. The CDR3 sequence is CASSDYNNSPLHF. DNA for the CDR3: TGTGCCAGCAGTGACTACAATAATTCACCCCTCCACTTT.

There are many counts of this clonotype. V is TRBV6-2 or TRBV6-3 and J is TRBJ2-3; D unresolved. Trimming removed 6 bases from V and 0 bases from J, with 16 bases in between. The length of the CDR3 is 16 residues. Looked up from germline, CDR1 is MNHEY and CDR2 is SVGEGT. CDR3 protein: CASRPQNRHSTDTQYF. As DNA, the CDR3 is TGTGCCAGCAGACCGCAGAACAGACACAGCACAGATACGCAGTATTTT.

This clonotype turned up a few times. For the CDR3, the DNA is TGTGCCATCAGTGAGTTGTACAATAGGAACACTGAAGCTTTCTTT. It is translated as CAISELYNRNTEAFF. This sequence joins TRBV10-3 and TRBJ1-1, with D unclear. This CDR3 comprises 15 residues. In germline, CDR1 is ENHRY, CDR2 SYGVKD. V lost 1 base to trimming and J lost 1 base, with 10 bases between them.

This clonotype appeared a few times. The chain combines TRBV6-1 with TRBJ2-2, with 7 bases matching TRBD1. V trimming: 6 bases; J trimming: 7 bases; junction bases outside the gene matches: 11. Germline CDR1 MNHNS, CDR2 SASEGT. The CDR3 consists of 15 residues. CDR3 nucleotide sequence: TGTGCCAGCAGCCCTGGAAAGGGGGCGATCGGGGAGCTGTTTTTT. This encodes CASSPGKGAIGELFF.

The genes are TRBV6-1 and TRBJ1-5; 9 bases are a match to TRBD1. The CDR3 has 13 residues. J gave up 6 bases and V 9 bases, and 6 bases lay outside the gene matches. CDR1 is MNHNS, CDR2 SASEGT, per germline. CDR3: CASRTGVSQPQHF. The CDR3 DNA sequence: TGTGCCAGTCGGACAGGGGTTAGTCAGCCCCAGCATTTT.

This rearrangement joins TRBV7-3 to TRBJ2-2; 11 bases align to TRBD2. CDR1 and CDR2 from the germline V gene are SGHTA and FQGTGA. The CDR3 spans 17 residues. The junction had 14 bases not matched to a gene; V was cut back by 5 bases and J by 9 bases. The CDR3 sequence is CASSPRSSGRGTRELFF. The CDR3 nucleotides read TGTGCCAGCAGCCCCCGGAGTAGCGGGAGGGGAACCAGGGAGCTGTTTTTT.

This clonotype turned up a few times. The V gene is TRBV20-1, the J gene TRBJ2-7; 8 bases fit TRBD2. The CDR3 length is 15 residues. Per germline, CDR1 DFQATT and CDR2 SNEGSKA (reference sequence). V was clipped by 2 bases and J by 2 bases; unmatched bases: 8. CDR3: CSARPTSGPTYEQYF. The CDR3 DNA is TGCAGTGCTAGACCTACTAGCGGACCAACCTACGAGCAGTACTTC.

This clonotype came up many times. The chain combines TRBV9 with TRBJ2-7; TRBD2 agrees at 8 bases. CDR3 length: 14 amino acids. The V gene end was trimmed by 5 bases and the J gene end by 1 base; junction bases not matched to a gene: 5. The germline CDR1 and CDR2 sequences are SGDLS and YYNGEE. The CDR3 nucleotides read TGTGCCAGCAGTGTGGGCGGGAGGTCCTACGAGCAGTACTTC. Translating gives CASSVGGRSYEQYF.

This chain uses TRBV7-3 with TRBJ2-7, with 10 bases aligning to TRBD1. V lost 1 base to trimming and J lost 6 bases; unmatched junction nucleotides: 9. Per germline, CDR1 SGHTA and CDR2 FQGTGA. The CDR3 length is 16 residues. CDR3 in DNA: TGTGCCAGCAGCTTAAATAAGACAGGGGGCCAAGGCGAGCAGTACTTC. It specifies CASSLNKTGGQGEQYF. Combining the CDR3 with reference TRBV7-3 and TRBJ2-7 gives the whole variable domain GAGVSQTPSNKVTEKGKYVELRCDPISGHTALYWYRQSLGQGPEFLIYFQGTGAADDSGLPNDRFFAVRPEGSVSTLKIQRTERGDSAVYLCASSLNKTGGQGEQYFGPGTRLTVT.

This clonotype has a handful of counts. The chain uses TRBV5-1 and TRBJ1-2; 9 bases are a match to TRBD1. The V segment lost 3 bases and the J segment 3 bases; nucleotides outside the gene matches: 6. This CDR3 region has 15 residues. CDR1 and CDR2 from the germline V gene are SGHRS and YFSETQ. The DNA of the CDR3 is TGCGCCAGCAGCTGGGGACAGGGCCTTCACTATGGCTACACCTTC. It translates to CASSWGQGLHYGYTF.

This clonotype was detected ten times or more. This chain joins TRBV12-3 or TRBV12-4 and TRBJ2-1; D is perhaps TRBD1 (5 bases). The CDR3 contains 14 residues. V dropped 3 bases and J dropped 5 bases, with 11 bases sitting between them. The CDR3 spells CASSFAGFNNEQFF. CDR3 DNA sequence: TGTGCCAGCAGTTTTGCAGGGTTTAACAATGAGCAGTTCTTC.

There are many counts of this clonotype. The chain uses TRBV7-9 and TRBJ2-3; D may be TRBD1 (6 bases). Germline-derived CDR1 and CDR2 are SEHNR and FQNEAQ (reference sequence). Trimming shortened V by 4 bases and J by 6 bases, and 14 bases separated the two germline ends. The CDR3 contains 14 residues. Here the CDR3 reads CASSSPAGDDTQYF. For the CDR3, the DNA is TGTGCCAGCAGCTCCCCTGCAGGGGACGATACGCAGTATTTT.

Turning to this clonotype: This could be a read error, since a much larger clone is one nucleotide away. The CDR3 nucleotides read TGTGCCAGCAGTTCGTCGCTAGCACGGATGAACACTGGAGCTTTCTTT. Its protein product is CASSSSLARMNTGAFF. The V and J genes are TRBV28 and TRBJ1-1, with D uncertain. Germline CDR1 MDHEN, CDR2 SYDVKM. The CDR3 has 16 residues.

Of note for this clonotype: A much larger clone differs by one base, so this may be a read error. V and J are TRBV2 and TRBJ2-1; D may match TRBD1 or TRBD2 (6 bases each). Germline loops: CDR1 SNHLY, CDR2 FYNNEI. The CDR3 consists of 14 residues. CDR3 region: CASRQGGSYNERFF. CDR3 DNA: TGTGCCAGCAGACAAGGGGGGTCCTACAATGAGCGGTTCTTC.

This clonotype was counted a few times. The chain couples TRBV20-1 to TRBJ1-1, with D uncertain. Germline values: CDR1 DFQATT, CDR2 SNEGSKA (reference sequence). Between the trimmed V and J ends, which lost 6 bases and 1 base, there was a span of 18 bases. This CDR3 contains 15 residues. The CDR3 reads CSALASELQNTEAFF. The CDR3 bases are TGCAGTGCCCTTGCGTCCGAACTCCAGAACACTGAAGCTTTCTTT.